A single sample is the source of the 27 T cell receptor beta chains below, sequenced in a study of tumor-infiltrating lymphocytes in primary liver carcinoma. The source of the blood RNA was unsorted whole blood, and germline DNA was extracted as well. From around 500 ng of total RNA, TCR beta-specific cDNA was reverse-transcribed using a constant-region primer. TCR beta libraries came from three nested multiplex PCR rounds using slightly modified ARM-PCR. Investigators reported that the first two PCR rounds, at roughly 11 cycles each, used TRBV1-TRBV30 forward primers with a C-beta reverse primer. One entry per CDR3 protein results from TCRdb running MiXCR on the multiplex PCR reads. Of about 300,000 distinct CDR3 sequences detected, roughly two thirds appear once; the ten largest clones hold roughly 8.9%. The sequenced sample consisted of peripheral blood. The receptors originated from a middle-aged man with primary liver carcinoma and hepatitis B virus infection.

Worth noting for this clonotype: One junction end does not reproduce the germline sequence, and a read error may be involved. This chain links TRBV29-1 with TRBJ2-7; a weak D match, TRBD2 (6 bases). The length of the CDR3 is 14 residues. In germline, CDR1 is SQVTM, CDR2 ANQGSEA. In DNA form, the CDR3 reads TGCTGCGTTCAAGGACTAACGGATAACTACGAGCAGTACTTC. Encoded protein: CCVQGLTDNYEQYF.

V gene TRBV1 combines with J gene TRBJ1-1; TRBD1, the table's D call, was not compared with the DNA. TRBV1 is termed a pseudogene. CDR3 length: 17 residues. This CDR3 is CTSSPTIPQGAGTEAFF. The DNA of the CDR3 is TGCACCAGCAGCCCTACTATCCCACAGGGGGCTGGCACTGAAGCTTTCTTT.

In regard to this clonotype: A read error may account for a junction end that differs from germline. V gene TRBV4-3 combines with J gene TRBJ1-4; 10 nucleotides agree with TRBD1. Germline lookup yields CDR1 LGHNA and CDR2 YSLEER. The CDR3 length is 14 residues. CDR3 residues: CAGSRGQGGEKLFF. The CDR3 DNA follows: TGTGCCGGCAGCCGCGGACAGGGGGGAGAAAAACTGTTTTTT.

In its sample, this clonotype was seen once. The junction differs from germline at one of its ends, possibly a read error. The CDR3 region is CASSLAGSSYNEQLF. CDR3 nucleotides: TGTGCCAGTAGCTTAGCGGGTAGTTCCTACAATGAGCAGTTGTTC. J is TRBJ2-1 and V is TRBV11-2; 7 bases agree with TRBD2. There are 15 residues in the CDR3. Germline assignment: CDR1 SGHAT and CDR2 FQNNGV.

This clonotype showed up just once. A much larger clone differs by one base, so this may be a read error. The V call is TRBV5-4, the J call TRBJ2-2, with D possibly matching TRBD2 (5 bases). Germline CDR1 SGHNT, CDR2 YYREEE (reference sequence). The CDR3 sequence is 14 residues long. This CDR3 is CASSLSSPTGELVF. CDR3 nucleotides: TGTGCCAGCAGCTTATCTTCGCCAACCGGGGAGCTGGTTTTT. The full variable domain, rest sourced from reference TRBV5-4 and TRBJ2-2, is ETGVTQSPTHLIKTRGQQVTLRCSSQSGHNTVSWYQQALGQGPQFIFQYYREEENGRGNFPPRFSGLQFPNYSSELNVNALELDDSALYLCASSLSSPTGELVFGEGSRLTVL.

Concerning this clonotype itself: With a much larger clone just one base away, this may be a read error. The V and J genes are TRBV6-2 or TRBV6-3 and TRBJ2-3; TRBD2 might be the D (6 bases). There are 16 residues in the CDR3. Germline assignment: CDR1 MNHEY and CDR2 SVGEGT. V lost 6 bases and J lost 2, with 18 bases in between. The CDR3 nucleotides are TGTGCCAGCAGGAGCGAGCGGGCCGTCCCCACAGATACGCAGTATTTT. Translation: CASRSERAVPTDTQYF.

Concerning this clonotype itself: This CDR3 fails to terminate in the conserved phenylalanine or tryptophan, so it likely reflects a read error. J is TRBJ2-3 and V is TRBV4-2, with D hard to call. CDR1 LGHNA and CDR2 YNFKEQ come from the germline V gene. The CDR3 has 15 residues. The CDR3 coding sequence is TGCGCCAGCAGCCAAGAAGCGTTTGTTACAGATACGCAGTATCTT. Residues: CASSQEAFVTDTQYL.

Regarding this clonotype: Given a much more abundant clone one base away, this may be a read error. The CDR3 protein is CASSQLARVNEQFF. The CDR3 coding sequence is TGTGCCAGCAGCCAACTAGCGCGGGTCAATGAGCAGTTCTTC. V is TRBV4-2 and J is TRBJ2-1, with D maybe TRBD2 (6 bases). V lost 2 bases and J 6 bases, leaving 11 bases between the germline ends. Germline V gene lookup returns CDR1 LGHNA and CDR2 YNFKEQ. CDR3 size: 14 residues.

Note on this clonotype: This could be a read error, since a much larger clone is one nucleotide away. The DNA for the CDR3 is TGCAGCGTTGATTGGACAGGGTCCTACTATAGCTACACCTTC. Its protein is CSVDWTGSYYSYTF. The V and J genes are TRBV29-1 and TRBJ1-2; 8 bases agree with TRBD1. This CDR3 comprises 14 residues. CDR1 and CDR2 (germline): SQVTM, ANQGSEA.

This clonotype occurred once. A read error may explain this, as a much larger clone is one base away. The rearrangement joins TRBV6-6 to TRBJ1-5; D perhaps matches TRBD1 (5 bases). The CDR3 consists of 18 residues. Germline V gene sequence: CDR1 MNHNY, CDR2 SVGAGI (reference sequence). The CDR3 here is CAGSYSTGGGLRNQPQHF. DNA for the CDR3: TGTGCCGGCAGTTACTCGACGGGGGGTGGGTTACGCAATCAGCCCCAGCATTTT.

On this clonotype: This may stem from a read error, because a much larger clone lies one nucleotide away. The chain uses TRBV6-6 and TRBJ2-7, with D unclear. The CDR3 consists of 14 residues. Trimming pared 2 bases from V and 2 bases from J, leaving 10 bases between. Germline V gene data show CDR1 as MNHNY and CDR2 as SVGAGI (reference sequence). Here the CDR3 reads CASSYTGIPYEQYF. CDR3 DNA sequence: TGTGCCAGCAGTTACACCGGAATCCCCTACGAGCAGTACTTC.

On this clonotype: This may be a read error, as it is one base from a much larger clone. The J gene is TRBJ1-3, the V gene TRBV12-3 or TRBV12-4, with D maybe TRBD1 (5 bases). The CDR3 is 14 amino acids. V lost 10 bases and J 4 bases, leaving 17 bases between the germline ends. CDR3 residues: CANSLTWDGNTIYF. The CDR3, as DNA: TGTGCCAACAGCTTAACTTGGGACGGAAACACCATATATTTT.

The chain uses TRBV28 and TRBJ2-1; TRBD2 matches at 11 bases. This CDR3 is 18 amino acids long. The junction had 17 bases not matched to a gene; V was cut back by 5 bases and J by 8 bases. Looked up from germline, CDR1 is MDHEN and CDR2 is SYDVKM. CDR3 protein: CASSGTSGRGGYTDEQFF. The CDR3 bases are TGTGCCAGCAGTGGTACTAGCGGGAGAGGTGGGTACACCGATGAGCAGTTCTTC.

With regard to this clonotype: It may be a read error: a sequence one base away is much more abundant. The CDR3, as DNA: TGCAGCGTTGAGGGACAGGGGGACATTGAAGCTTTCTTT. The encoded protein is CSVEGQGDIEAFF. The rearrangement uses TRBV29-1 and TRBJ1-1; TRBD1 agrees at 11 bases. Germline V lookup: CDR1 SQVTM, CDR2 ANQGSEA. The length of the CDR3 is 13 residues. The J segment lost 7 bases and the V segment lost 3 bases, leaving 4 bases of the junction unmatched.

V gene TRBV5-4 combines with J gene TRBJ2-7, with 10 bases that match TRBD1. The junction had 7 bases not matched to a gene; V was cut back by 4 bases and J by 3 bases. The germline gives CDR1 SGHNT, CDR2 YYREEE (reference sequence). This CDR3 contains 15 residues. The CDR3 coding sequence is TGTGCCAGCAGCATCGGGGGACAGGGGCTCTACGAGCAGTACTTC. Translation: CASSIGGQGLYEQYF.

A word on this clonotype: A much larger clone is a single base away; this may be a read error. This rearrangement joins TRBV6-5 to TRBJ1-4; D gene uncertain. The CDR3 runs 12 residues. The germline V gene encodes CDR1 MNHEY and CDR2 SVGAGI. Here the CDR3 reads CVSRQGPSELFF. In DNA form, the CDR3 reads TGTGTCAGCAGACAAGGACCCTCGGAACTGTTTTTT.

This chain links TRBV7-9 with TRBJ2-1; 9 bases are a match to TRBD2. J was trimmed by 10 bases and V by 5 bases; bases with no gene match: 12. The length of the CDR3 is 15 residues. Germline values: CDR1 SEHNR, CDR2 FQNEAQ (reference sequence). CDR3: CASSPSAGGPGEQFF. The DNA of the CDR3 is TGTGCCAGCAGCCCCTCCGCGGGGGGGCCTGGAGAGCAGTTCTTC. The variable domain in full, with the rest retrieved from reference TRBV7-9 and TRBJ2-1, is DTGVSQNPRHKITKRGQNVTFRCDPISEHNRLYWYRQTLGQGPEFLTYFQNEAQLEKSRLLSDRFSAERPKGSFSTLEIQRTEQGDSAMYLCASSPSAGGPGEQFFGPGTRLTVL.

In its sample, this clonotype was seen many times. The chain employs TRBV29-1 and TRBJ2-1; 10 nucleotides agree with TRBD2. V shed 8 bases, J shed 6 bases, and the junction held 13 bases outside the gene matches. CDR3 size: 15 residues. The germline V gene has CDR1 SQVTM and CDR2 ANQGSEA. The CDR3 coding sequence is TGCAGCCCTAACTCCCTAGCGGGAGCCGCCAATGAGCAGTTCTTC. It is translated as CSPNSLAGAANEQFF.

This clonotype was detected many times. This sequence joins TRBV29-1 and TRBJ1-1; TRBD1 might be the D (5 bases). Per germline, CDR1 SQVTM and CDR2 ANQGSEA. The CDR3 totals 16 residues. With 0 bases removed from V and 0 bases from J, the gap between germline ends came to 14 bases. CDR3 loop: CSVEDPAGSMNTEAFF. The CDR3 region has the DNA TGCAGCGTTGAAGATCCGGCAGGGAGCATGAACACTGAAGCTTTCTTT. The complete variable domain, with remaining parts taken from reference TRBV29-1 and TRBJ1-1, reads SAVISQKPSRDICQRGTSLTIQCQVDSQVTMMFWYRQQPGQSLTLIATANQGSEATYESGFVIDKFPISRPNLTFSTLTVSNMSPEDSSIYLCSVEDPAGSMNTEAFFGQGTRLTVV.

On this clonotype itself: A read error may be the cause here, since a much bigger clone is one base away. V gene TRBV12-3 or TRBV12-4 combines with J gene TRBJ1-5; unclear D gene. The CDR3 covers 14 residues. CDR3 sequence: CAGSPSGGNQPQHF. The CDR3 coding sequence is TGTGCCGGCAGTCCCTCAGGCGGCAATCAGCCCCAGCATTTT.

The chain uses TRBV15 and TRBJ1-1; maybe TRBD1 (5 bases). The CDR3 spans 14 residues. Germline CDR1 reads LNHNV; CDR2 reads YYDKDF (reference sequence). V lost 0 bases and J lost 13, with 18 bases in between. The CDR3 reads CATSRDHAGTESFF. CDR3 nucleotides: TGTGCCACCAGCAGAGATCATGCGGGGACTGAAAGTTTCTTT.

Turning to this clonotype: The junction departs from germline at one end; a sequencing error may be responsible. J is TRBJ1-4 and V is TRBV6-6; D not certain. Germline V gene sequence: CDR1 MNHNY, CDR2 SVGAGI (reference sequence). There are 17 residues in the CDR3. This CDR3 is CASGYSTGRTTNEKLFF. CDR3 in DNA: TGTGCCAGCGGTTACTCGACCGGGCGTACAACTAATGAAAAACTGTTTTTT.

A remark on this clonotype: A much larger clone lies one base from this, so it may be a read error. The chain combines TRBV12-3 or TRBV12-4 with TRBJ2-3, with TRBD1 identical over 11 bases. This CDR3 contains 15 residues. Here the CDR3 reads CASRPGQGAGDAQYF. CDR3 bases: TGTGCCAGCAGACCTGGACAGGGGGCGGGAGATGCGCAGTATTTT.

Points on this clonotype: At one boundary the junction diverges from the germline segment, which might be a read error. This chain links TRBV7-8 with TRBJ1-5; the D gene is possibly TRBD1 (6 bases). The CDR3 extends over 16 amino acids. Germline-derived CDR1 and CDR2 are SGHVS and FQNEAQ. The CDR3: CASSLRGGDSNQPHHF. The CDR3, as DNA: TGTGCCAGCAGCCTCCGAGGGGGAGACTCTAATCAGCCCCATCATTTT.

A few counts support this clonotype. The chain joins TRBV5-4 to TRBJ1-1; unclear D gene. Trimming took 3 bases from V and 3 from J, leaving 3 bases between them. The CDR3 contains 11 residues. Germline-derived CDR1 and CDR2 are SGHNT and YYREEE (reference sequence). The CDR3 DNA sequence: TGTGCCAGCAGCTCAGACACTGAAGCTTTCTTT. It is translated as CASSSDTEAFF.

Remarks on this clonotype: This sequence may be a read error, since a much larger clone differs from it by one base. The rearrangement links TRBV10-3 to TRBJ2-7, with D unclear. CDR3 length: 14 amino acids. Germline V gene sequence: CDR1 ENHRY, CDR2 SYGVKD. The CDR3 DNA reads TGTGCCATCAGTAAGACTGGGTCTGCGTACGATCAGTACTTC. Translation gives CAISKTGSAYDQYF.

As concerns this clonotype: A much larger clone differs by one base, so this may be a read error. The chain combines TRBV14 with TRBJ2-1; D not resolved. The V and J ends lost 7 bases and 4 bases respectively, with 17 bases between them. Germline-derived CDR1 and CDR2 are SGHDN and FVKESK. The CDR3 length is 15 residues. CDR3 sequence (DNA): TGTGCCAGCAACCCCGTTTCTGGCCCATACAATGAGCAGTTCTTC. Translation gives CASNPVSGPYNEQFF.